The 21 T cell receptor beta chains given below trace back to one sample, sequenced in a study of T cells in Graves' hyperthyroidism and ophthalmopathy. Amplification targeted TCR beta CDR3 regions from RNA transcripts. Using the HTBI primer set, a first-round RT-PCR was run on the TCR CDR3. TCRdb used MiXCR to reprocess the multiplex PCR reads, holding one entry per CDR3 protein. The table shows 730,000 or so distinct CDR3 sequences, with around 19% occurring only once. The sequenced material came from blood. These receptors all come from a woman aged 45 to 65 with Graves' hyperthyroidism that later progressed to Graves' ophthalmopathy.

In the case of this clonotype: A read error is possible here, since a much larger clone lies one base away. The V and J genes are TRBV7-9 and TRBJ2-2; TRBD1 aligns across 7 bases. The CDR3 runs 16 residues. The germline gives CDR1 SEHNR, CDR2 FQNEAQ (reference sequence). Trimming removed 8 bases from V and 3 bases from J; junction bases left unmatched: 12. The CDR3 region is CASGPRRDRHTGELFF. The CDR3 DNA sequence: TGTGCCAGCGGCCCCCGCAGGGACAGACACACCGGGGAGCTGTTTTTT.

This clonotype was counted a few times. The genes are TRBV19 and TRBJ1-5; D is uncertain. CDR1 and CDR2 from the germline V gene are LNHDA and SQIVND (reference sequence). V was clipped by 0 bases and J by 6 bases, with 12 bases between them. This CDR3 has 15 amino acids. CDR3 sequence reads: CASSIESQASQPQHF. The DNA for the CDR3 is TGTGCCAGTAGTATAGAGAGCCAGGCTAGTCAGCCCCAGCATTTT.

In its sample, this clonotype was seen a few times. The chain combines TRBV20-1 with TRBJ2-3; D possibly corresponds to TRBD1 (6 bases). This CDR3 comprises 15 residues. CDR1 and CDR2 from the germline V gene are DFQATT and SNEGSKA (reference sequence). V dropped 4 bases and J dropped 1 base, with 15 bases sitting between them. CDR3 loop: CSATRRGFGTDTQYF. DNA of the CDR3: TGCAGTGCTACACGCAGGGGCTTCGGCACAGATACGCAGTATTTT.

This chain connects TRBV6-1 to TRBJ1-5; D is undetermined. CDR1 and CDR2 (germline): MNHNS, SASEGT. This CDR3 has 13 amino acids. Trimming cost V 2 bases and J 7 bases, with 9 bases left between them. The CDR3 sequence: CASSERGDQPQHF. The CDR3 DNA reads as TGTGCCAGCAGTGAACGCGGAGACCAGCCCCAGCATTTT.

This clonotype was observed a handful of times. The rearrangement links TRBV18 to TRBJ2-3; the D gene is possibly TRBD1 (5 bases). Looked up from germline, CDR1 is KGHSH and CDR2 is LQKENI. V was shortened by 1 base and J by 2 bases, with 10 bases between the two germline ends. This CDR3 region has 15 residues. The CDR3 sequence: CASSPLQGDTDTQYF. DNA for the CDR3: TGTGCCAGCTCACCACTGCAGGGCGACACAGATACGCAGTATTTT.

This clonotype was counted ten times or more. Written as DNA, the CDR3 is TGTGCCAGCAGTTTTAGGGGCGAGGGCACTGAAGCTTTCTTT. Encoded protein: CASSFRGEGTEAFF. V is TRBV28 and J is TRBJ1-1; possible D gene TRBD1, 5 bases. The CDR3 has 14 amino acids. V gave up 3 bases and J gave up 4 bases, with 12 bases separating them. The germline V gene has CDR1 MDHEN and CDR2 SYDVKM.

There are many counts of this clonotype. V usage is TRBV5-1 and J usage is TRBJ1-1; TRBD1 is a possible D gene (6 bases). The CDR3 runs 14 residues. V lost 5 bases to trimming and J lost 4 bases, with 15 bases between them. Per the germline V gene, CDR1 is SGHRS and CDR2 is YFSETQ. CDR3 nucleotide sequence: TGCGCCAGCAGGTGGGGGGGCGGCGGCACTGAAGCTTTCTTT. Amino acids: CASRWGGGGTEAFF.

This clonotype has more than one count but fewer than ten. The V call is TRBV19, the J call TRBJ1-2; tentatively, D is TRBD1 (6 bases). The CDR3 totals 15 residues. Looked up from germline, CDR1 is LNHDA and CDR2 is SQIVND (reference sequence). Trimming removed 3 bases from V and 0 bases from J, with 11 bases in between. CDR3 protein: CASSMSQGTNYGYTF. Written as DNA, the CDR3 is TGTGCCAGTAGTATGTCTCAGGGGACTAACTATGGCTACACCTTC.

The CDR3 DNA follows: TGCAGTGCTAAACAGGGGGACGTCATTCAGTACTTC. Translated: CSAKQGDVIQYF. The chain employs TRBV20-1 and TRBJ2-4; 8 bases are a match to TRBD1. This CDR3 contains 12 residues. The V gene end was trimmed by 4 bases and the J gene end by 9 bases; junction bases not matched to a gene: 5. Per germline, CDR1 DFQATT and CDR2 SNEGSKA (reference sequence).

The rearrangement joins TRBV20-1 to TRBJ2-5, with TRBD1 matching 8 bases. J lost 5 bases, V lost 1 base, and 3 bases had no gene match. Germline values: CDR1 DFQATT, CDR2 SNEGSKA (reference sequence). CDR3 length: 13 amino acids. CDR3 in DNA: TGCAGTGCTAGAGGGACAGGGTACGAGACCCAGTACTTC. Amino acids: CSARGTGYETQYF.

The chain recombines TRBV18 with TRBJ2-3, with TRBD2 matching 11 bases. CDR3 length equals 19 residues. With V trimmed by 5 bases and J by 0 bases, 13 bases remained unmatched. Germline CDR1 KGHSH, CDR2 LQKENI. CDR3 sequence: CASSNLSPSGGLSTDTQYF. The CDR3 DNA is TGTGCCAGCTCAAATTTGTCGCCTAGCGGGGGGCTAAGCACAGATACGCAGTATTTT.

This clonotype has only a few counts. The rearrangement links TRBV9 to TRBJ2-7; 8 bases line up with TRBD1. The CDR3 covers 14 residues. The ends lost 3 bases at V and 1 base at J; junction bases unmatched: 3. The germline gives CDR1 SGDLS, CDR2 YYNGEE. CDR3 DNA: TGTGCCAGCAGCGGGGGGGACAGGTCCTACGAGCAGTACTTC. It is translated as CASSGGDRSYEQYF.

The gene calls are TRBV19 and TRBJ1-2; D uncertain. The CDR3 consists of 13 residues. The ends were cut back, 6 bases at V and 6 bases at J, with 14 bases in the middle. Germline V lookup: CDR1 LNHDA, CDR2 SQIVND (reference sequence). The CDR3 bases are TGTGCCAGTAGACCCTATGTCGGGAATGGCTACACCTTC. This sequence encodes CASRPYVGNGYTF.

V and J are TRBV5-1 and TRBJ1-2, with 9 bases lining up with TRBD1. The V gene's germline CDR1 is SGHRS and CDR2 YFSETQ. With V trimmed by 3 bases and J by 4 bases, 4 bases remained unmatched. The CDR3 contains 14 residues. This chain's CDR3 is CASSWGTGRYGYTF. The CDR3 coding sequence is TGCGCCAGCAGCTGGGGGACAGGGCGCTATGGCTACACCTTC.

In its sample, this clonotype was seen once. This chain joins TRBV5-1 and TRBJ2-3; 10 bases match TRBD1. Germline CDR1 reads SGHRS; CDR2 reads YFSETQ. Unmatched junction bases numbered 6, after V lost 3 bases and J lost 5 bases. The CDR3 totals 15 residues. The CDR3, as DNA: TGCGCCAGCAGCTGGAGACAGGGGGCAGGAGATACGCAGTATTTT. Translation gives CASSWRQGAGDTQYF. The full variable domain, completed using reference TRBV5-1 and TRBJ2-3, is KAGVTQTPRYLIKTRGQQVTLSCSPISGHRSVSWYQQTPGQGLQFLFEYFSETQRNKGNFPGRFSGRQFSNSRSEMNVSTLELGDSALYLCASSWRQGAGDTQYFGPGTRLTVL.

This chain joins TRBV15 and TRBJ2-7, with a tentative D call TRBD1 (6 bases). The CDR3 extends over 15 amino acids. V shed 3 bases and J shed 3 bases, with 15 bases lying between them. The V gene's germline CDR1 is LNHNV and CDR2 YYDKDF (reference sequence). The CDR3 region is CATSRVRDNLYEQYF. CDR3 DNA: TGTGCCACCAGCAGGGTAAGGGACAACCTCTACGAGCAGTACTTC.

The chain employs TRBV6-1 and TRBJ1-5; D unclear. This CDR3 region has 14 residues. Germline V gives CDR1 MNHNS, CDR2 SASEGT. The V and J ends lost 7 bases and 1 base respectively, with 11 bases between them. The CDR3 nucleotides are TGTGCCAGCATCCTGGCCGGAAGCAATCAGCCCCAGCATTTT. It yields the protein CASILAGSNQPQHF.

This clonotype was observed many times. CDR3: CSARDTRGVSTDTQYF. As DNA, the CDR3 is TGCAGTGCTAGAGATACGCGCGGGGTGAGCACAGATACGCAGTATTTT. The gene calls are TRBV20-1 and TRBJ2-3; D might be TRBD2 (6 bases). Looked up from germline, CDR1 is DFQATT and CDR2 is SNEGSKA (reference sequence). The V and J ends lost 0 bases and 0 bases respectively, with 13 bases between them. The CDR3 consists of 16 residues.

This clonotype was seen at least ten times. The CDR3 sequence is CASSLGWTVPMYEQYF. In DNA form, the CDR3 reads TGCGCCAGCAGCTTGGGTTGGACAGTCCCTATGTACGAGCAGTACTTC. The chain joins TRBV5-1 to TRBJ2-7; TRBD1 is a possible D gene (6 bases). This CDR3 is built from 16 residues. CDR1 and CDR2 from the germline V gene are SGHRS and YFSETQ. V lost 0 bases to trimming and J lost 4 bases, with 17 bases between them. Combining the CDR3 with reference TRBV5-1 and TRBJ2-7 gives the whole variable domain KAGVTQTPRYLIKTRGQQVTLSCSPISGHRSVSWYQQTPGQGLQFLFEYFSETQRNKGNFPGRFSGRQFSNSRSEMNVSTLELGDSALYLCASSLGWTVPMYEQYFGPGTRLTVT.

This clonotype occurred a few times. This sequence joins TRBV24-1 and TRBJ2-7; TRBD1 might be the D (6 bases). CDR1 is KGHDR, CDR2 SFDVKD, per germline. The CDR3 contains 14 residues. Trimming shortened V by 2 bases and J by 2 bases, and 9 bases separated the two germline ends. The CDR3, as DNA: TGTGCCACCAGTGATTCAGGACAGCCCTACGAGCAGTACTTC. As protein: CATSDSGQPYEQYF.

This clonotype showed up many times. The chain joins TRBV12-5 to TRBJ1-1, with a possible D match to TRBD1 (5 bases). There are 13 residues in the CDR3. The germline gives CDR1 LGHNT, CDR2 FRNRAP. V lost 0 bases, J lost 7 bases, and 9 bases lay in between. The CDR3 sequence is CASGLVGTVEAFF. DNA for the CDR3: TGTGCTAGTGGTTTGGTAGGGACGGTTGAAGCTTTCTTT.